Reported below is one T cell receptor beta chain. Its antigen is unknown. This table comes from immunoSEQ multiplex PCR, and its TCRdb copy is limited to in-frame clones, with some not included. The data contain around 9,600 clones, more than 75% of them singletons. The sample comes from a study of PD-1 blockade in mismatch repair-deficient tumors. Overall study: All were previously treated, progressing patients with eleven to twelve mismatch repair-deficient cancer types.

Time point: roughly 10-day in vitro stimulation with candidate mutation-associated neoantigen peptide 1. The length of the CDR3 is 15 residues. The V end lost 6 bases, the J end lost 3 bases, and 15 bases lay between the germline ends. The germline V gene has CDR1 MNHNS and CDR2 SASEGT. The TCR originated in an adult with mismatch repair-deficient cancer. The starting material was cells cultured in vitro, obtained from a patient treated with pembrolizumab. The rearrangement joins TRBV6-1 to TRBJ1-5; tentative D call: TRBD1 (6 bases). This chain's CDR3 is CASSRGGLDNQPQHF. The CDR3 region has the DNA TGTGCCAGCAGCAGAGGGGGGTTGGACAATCAGCCCCAGCATTTT.